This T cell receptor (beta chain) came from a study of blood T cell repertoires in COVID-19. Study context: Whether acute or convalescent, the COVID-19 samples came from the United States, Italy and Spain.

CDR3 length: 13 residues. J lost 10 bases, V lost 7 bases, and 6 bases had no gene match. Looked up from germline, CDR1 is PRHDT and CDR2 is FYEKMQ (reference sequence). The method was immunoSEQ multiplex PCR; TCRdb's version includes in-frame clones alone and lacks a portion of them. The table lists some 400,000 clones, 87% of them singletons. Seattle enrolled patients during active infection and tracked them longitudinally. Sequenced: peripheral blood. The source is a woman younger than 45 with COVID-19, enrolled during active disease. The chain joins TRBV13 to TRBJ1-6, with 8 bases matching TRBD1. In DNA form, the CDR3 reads TGTGCCAGCACTGACAGGGGCAGCTCACCCCTCCACTTT. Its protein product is CASTDRGSSPLHF. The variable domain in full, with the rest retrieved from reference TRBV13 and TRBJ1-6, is AAGVIQSPRHLIKEKRETATLKCYPIPRHDTVYWYQQGPGQDPQFLISFYEKMQSDKGSIPDRFSAQQFSDYHSELNMSSLELGDSALYFCASTDRGSSPLHFGNGTRLTVT.